What follows are 21 T cell receptor beta chains derived from one specimen sequenced in a study of cytomegalovirus exposure and HLA in healthy donors (dated by TCRdb to about 2017). Library generation was performed with the immunoSEQ multiplex PCR assay. A mixture of 60 forward primers for TCR Vbeta segments and 13 reverse primers for TCR Jbeta segments was used in the multiplex PCR. Held by TCRdb, this immuneACCESS table contains in-frame sequences only and omits some clones. Under half of the omission traces to an unresolved V gene where checked; the cause of the rest is unknown. The sample includes around 150,000 clones, with 60% to 75% observed a single time. The leading ten clones occupy approximately 1.6% of the sample. Sequencing input: PBMCs. All receptors come from a human donor in good health.

This clone has a single count. The J gene is TRBJ2-7, the V gene TRBV28; 7 bases map to TRBD1. V was pared by 3 bases and J by 6 bases, with 8 bases of the junction left unmatched. The CDR3 runs to 14 residues. In germline, CDR1 is MDHEN, CDR2 SYDVKM. CDR3 in amino acids: CASSLGQTPGEQYF. In DNA form, the CDR3 reads TGTGCCAGCAGTTTGGGACAGACCCCTGGCGAGCAGTACTTC.

V and J are TRBV4-2 and TRBJ2-2, with 7 bases aligning to TRBD2. CDR3 length: 15 residues. The V segment lost 0 bases and the J segment 8 bases; nucleotides outside the gene matches: 6. Germline CDR1 LGHNA, CDR2 YNFKEQ. The CDR3 region is CASSQDLAGRGELFF. In nucleotides, the CDR3 is TGTGCCAGCAGCCAAGACCTCGCCGGGAGGGGGGAGCTGTTTTTT.

In this sample, this clone turned up a few times. The chain couples TRBV6-6 to TRBJ2-7, with 8 bases lining up with TRBD1. From germline, CDR1 is MNHNY and CDR2 SVGAGI (reference sequence). V lost 6 bases and J lost 7; bases outside the gene matches: 2. This CDR3 has 11 residues. In DNA, the CDR3 is TGTGCCAGCAGAAACAGGGGGGAGCAGTACTTC. This translates into CASRNRGEQYF.

Written as DNA, the CDR3 is TGTGCCAGCAGTTTTAGCGGAACTGACTACGAGCAGTACTTC. It codes for CASSFSGTDYEQYF. V gene TRBV28 combines with J gene TRBJ2-7; TRBD2 might be the D (6 bases). Trimming pared 3 bases from V and 3 bases from J, leaving 12 bases between. The CDR3 is 14 residues long. From germline, CDR1 is MDHEN and CDR2 SYDVKM.

The rearrangement uses TRBV28 and TRBJ2-5; 8 nucleotides match TRBD2. From germline, CDR1 is MDHEN and CDR2 SYDVKM. Trimming cost V 5 bases and J 1 base; bases outside gene matches: 3. This CDR3 is 14 amino acids long. CDR3 nucleotide sequence: TGTGCCAGCAGTAGGACTAGCCGCCAAGAGACCCAGTACTTC. Amino acids: CASSRTSRQETQYF.

The rearrangement joins TRBV7-9 to TRBJ2-7; possibly TRBD2 for D (6 bases). The germline gives CDR1 SEHNR, CDR2 FQNEAQ (reference sequence). Trimming shortened V by 6 bases and J by 5 bases, and 17 bases separated the two germline ends. CDR3 length equals 14 residues. CDR3 region: CASRALGLQDEQYF. As DNA, the CDR3 is TGTGCCAGCAGAGCGTTGGGACTTCAGGACGAGCAGTACTTC.

The chain has TRBV4-1 and TRBJ2-3; 9 bases agree with TRBD1. Germline trimming cut 5 bases from V and 9 bases from J; bases unmatched to any gene: 0. Germline CDR1 and CDR2: MGHRA and YSYEKL. This CDR3 is built from 11 residues. In DNA form, the CDR3 reads TGCGCCAGCAGCGGACAGGGGACGCAGTATTTT. It encodes CASSGQGTQYF.

The chain couples TRBV11-2 to TRBJ2-1; TRBD2 aligns across 12 bases. Germline V gives CDR1 SGHAT, CDR2 FQNNGV. V was pared by 7 bases and J by 7 bases, with 8 bases of the junction left unmatched. This CDR3 has 15 residues. This chain's CDR3 is CASTGWGLAGNEQFF. In DNA form, the CDR3 reads TGTGCCAGCACTGGTTGGGGACTAGCGGGTAATGAGCAGTTCTTC.

This clone was seen more than once but under ten times. The chain couples TRBV7-2 to TRBJ2-7; D remains unclear. Looked up from germline, CDR1 is SGHTA and CDR2 is FQGNSA. The CDR3 is 13 residues long. Trimming pared 3 bases from V and 1 base from J, leaving 7 bases between. The CDR3 protein is CASSFPGSYEQYF. CDR3 DNA sequence: TGTGCCAGCAGCTTCCCCGGGTCCTACGAGCAGTACTTC. The variable domain in full, completed from reference TRBV7-2 and TRBJ2-7, reads GAGVSQSPSNKVTEKGKDVELRCDPISGHTALYWYRQSLGQGLEFLIYFQGNSAPDKSGLPSDRFSAERTGGSVSTLTIQRTQQEDSAVYLCASSFPGSYEQYFGPGTRLTVT.

V is TRBV7-2 and J is TRBJ2-7, with 9 bases identical to TRBD2. The CDR3 contains 16 residues. Looked up from germline, CDR1 is SGHTA and CDR2 is FQGNSA. The ends lost 0 bases at V and 4 bases at J; junction bases unmatched: 7. DNA for the CDR3: TGTGCCAGCAGCTTAGCATACGGCGGGAGGGGTTACGAGCAGTACTTC. It translates to CASSLAYGGRGYEQYF.

CDR3 sequence reads: CASGELASGGLFF. The CDR3, as DNA: TGTGCTAGTGGTGAACTAGCGTCCGGAGGGCTGTTCTTC. The rearrangement uses TRBV12-5 and TRBJ2-1, with 7 bases matching TRBD2. Per germline, CDR1 LGHNT and CDR2 FRNRAP. J lost 15 bases, V lost 5 bases, and 13 bases had no gene match. The CDR3 runs to 13 residues.

The rearrangement uses TRBV21-1 and TRBJ2-7; the table assigns TRBD1, which was not confirmed against the DNA. TRBV21-1 is listed as a pseudogene. The CDR3 is made up of 21 amino acids. The CDR3 region is CASSKAWVYRGRVVISYEQYF. The CDR3, as DNA: TGTGCCAGCAGCAAAGCGTGGGTTTACAGGGGGCGAGTGGTGATCTCCTACGAGCAGTACTTC.

The V call is TRBV18, the J call TRBJ1-4; D uncertain. Between the trimmed V and J ends, which lost 4 bases and 3 bases, there was a span of 9 bases. Per germline, CDR1 KGHSH and CDR2 LQKENI. CDR3 length equals 14 residues. The CDR3 region is CASSQARANEKLFF. For the CDR3, the DNA is TGTGCCAGCTCACAGGCGCGGGCTAATGAAAAACTGTTTTTT.

DNA of the CDR3: TGTGCCAGCAGCTCTCCAGGGGGGACAGGGCTCGAGACCCAGTACTTC. It codes for CASSSPGGTGLETQYF. J is TRBJ2-5 and V is TRBV9, with 9 bases matching TRBD1. The CDR3 covers 16 residues. CDR1 is SGDLS, CDR2 YYNGEE, per germline. Germline trimming cut 4 bases from V and 5 bases from J; bases unmatched to any gene: 12.

This clone was seen more than once but under ten times. The chain couples TRBV5-8 to TRBJ2-7; the D gene is possibly TRBD1 (6 bases). V lost 5 bases and J 1 base, leaving 19 bases between the germline ends. The CDR3 is made up of 16 amino acids. Germline assignment: CDR1 SGHTS and CDR2 YDEGEE. In nucleotides, the CDR3 is TGTGCCAGCAGGCTGCCCCCGGGACAACTATCCTACGAGCAGTACTTC. This encodes CASRLPPGQLSYEQYF. The variable domain in full, with the rest retrieved from reference TRBV5-8 and TRBJ2-7, is EAGVTQSPTHLIKTRGQQATLRCSPISGHTSVYWYQQALGLGLQFLLWYDEGEERNRGNFPPRFSGRQFPNYSSELNVNALELEDSALYLCASRLPPGQLSYEQYFGPGTRLTVT.

This clone was recorded only once. J is TRBJ2-1 and V is TRBV6-9; possible D gene TRBD2, 5 bases. Deletions cut 5 bases from V and 7 bases from J, with 15 bases between. This CDR3 spans 14 amino acids. Germline V lookup: CDR1 MNHGY, CDR2 SVAAGI. This CDR3 reads CASSEARRPNEQFF. The CDR3 DNA reads as TGTGCCAGCAGTGAGGCTAGGAGGCCTAATGAGCAGTTCTTC.

This chain links TRBV5-1 with TRBJ1-2; 8 bases are shared with TRBD1. The germline V gene encodes CDR1 SGHRS and CDR2 YFSETQ. The CDR3 consists of 16 residues. V was pared by 3 bases and J by 4 bases, with 11 bases of the junction left unmatched. CDR3 nucleotide sequence: TGCGCCAGCAGCTCCGGACAGGGTCCGGGCAGCTATGGCTACACCTTC. Its translation: CASSSGQGPGSYGYTF.

V and J are TRBV18 and TRBJ2-5; perhaps TRBD1 as D (5 bases). V dropped 3 bases and J dropped 0 bases, with 8 bases sitting between them. Germline V gene lookup returns CDR1 KGHSH and CDR2 LQKENI. This CDR3 spans 14 amino acids. The CDR3 DNA reads as TGTGCCAGCTCACCCGACAGAAACCAAGAGACCCAGTACTTC. Encoded protein: CASSPDRNQETQYF.

This chain uses TRBV4-1 with TRBJ1-6, with TRBD1 as a possible D gene (5 bases). The germline V gene has CDR1 MGHRA and CDR2 YSYEKL. V was cut by 6 bases and J by 6 bases, with 12 bases left in between. The CDR3 covers 14 residues. The CDR3 DNA reads TGCGCCAGCAGGTTAGACAGTCTTAATTCACCCCTCCACTTT. Translating gives CASRLDSLNSPLHF.

A few counts support this clone. V is TRBV18 and J is TRBJ2-1, with 7 bases matching TRBD1. The trim removed 0 bases at V and 6 bases at J, leaving 5 bases unmatched. This CDR3 has 15 residues. Germline V CDR1 and CDR2: KGHSH, LQKENI. CDR3 nucleotides: TGTGCCAGCTCACCACCCACAGGGGCCAGCAATGAGCAGTTCTTC. It codes for CASSPPTGASNEQFF.

The rearrangement links TRBV7-3 to TRBJ2-5; 12 bases are shared with TRBD2. Looked up from germline, CDR1 is SGHTA and CDR2 is FQGTGA. The V segment lost 5 bases and the J segment 4 bases; nucleotides outside the gene matches: 11. CDR3 size: 17 residues. CDR3 amino acids: CASSQGFGTSGSETQYF. CDR3 coding DNA: TGTGCCAGCAGCCAAGGGTTCGGGACTAGCGGGTCAGAGACCCAGTACTTC.